The 30 T cell receptor beta chains presented below share a single source sample, sequenced in a study of metastatic and nonmetastatic thyroid tumors. TCRdb re-processed the PCR reads through MiXCR. Counted here are some 33,000 clones, 20% to 25% occurring once; the ten biggest clones make up 3% to 3.5%. Patients were all untreated before their thyroid surgery. The source material was tumor tissue. The receptors were sampled from a male donor with papillary thyroid cancer or a benign thyroid nodule (not recorded which). Some clones in this sample may be carry-over from other donors' samples.

V and J are TRBV28 and TRBJ2-7, with TRBD2 as a possible D gene (6 bases). The CDR3 extends over 13 amino acids. The germline V gene encodes CDR1 MDHEN and CDR2 SYDVKM. The germline V and J ends were trimmed by 2 bases and 7 bases, with 12 bases remaining between them. CDR3 bases: TGTGCCAGCAGTTTAGGTGACAGCGGGGAGCAGTACTTC. This gives the protein CASSLGDSGEQYF.

This clone has ten or more counts. The V gene is TRBV6-6, the J gene TRBJ2-2; D gene ambiguous. From germline, CDR1 is MNHNY and CDR2 SVGAGI (reference sequence). V lost 0 bases, J lost 5 bases, and 7 bases lay in between. The CDR3 has 14 residues. The DNA for the CDR3 is TGTGCCAGCAGTTACTCGAGAGGAACCGGGGAGCTGTTTTTT. Encoded protein: CASSYSRGTGELFF.

This clone was counted only a few times. The chain links TRBV6-1 to TRBJ1-6; TRBD1 is a possible D gene (6 bases). Per germline, CDR1 MNHNS and CDR2 SASEGT. The CDR3 loop spans 14 amino acids. This CDR3 is CGGGGGDFDSPLHF. CDR3 DNA: TGTGGCGGAGGGGGGGGGGATTTTGATTCACCCCTCCACTTT.

There are a few counts of this clone. A read error may produce the germline difference seen at one junction end. V usage is TRBV6-2 or TRBV6-3 and J usage is TRBJ2-5; 12 positions match TRBD2. The CDR3 runs to 14 residues. From germline, CDR1 is MNHEY and CDR2 SVGEGT. The CDR3 loop reads CASSLAGGQETKYF. The CDR3 nucleotides are TGTGCCAGCAGCCTAGCGGGAGGGCAGGAGACCAAGTACTTC.

This clone was observed at least ten times. This sequence joins TRBV4-2 and TRBJ2-2, with D unresolved. Between the trimmed V and J ends, which lost 0 bases and 5 bases, there was a span of 10 bases. Germline-derived CDR1 and CDR2 are LGHNA and YNFKEQ. This CDR3 is 15 amino acids long. The CDR3, as DNA: TGTGCCAGCAGCCAAGAAGTAGCTGCAACCGGGGAGCTGTTTTTT. As protein: CASSQEVAATGELFF.

J is TRBJ2-1 and V is TRBV12-3 or TRBV12-4; no clear D gene. V shed 2 bases and J shed 8 bases, with 7 bases lying between them. The CDR3 is made up of 12 amino acids. The CDR3 sequence: CASSLIRDEQFF. CDR3 coding DNA: TGTGCCAGCAGTTTAATCCGGGATGAGCAGTTCTTC.

This clone qualifies as medium-sized. The chain recombines TRBV7-3 with TRBJ2-7; 9 bases map to TRBD1. The trim removed 2 bases at V and 4 bases at J, leaving 3 bases unmatched. The CDR3 spans 14 residues. Germline V gives CDR1 SGHTA, CDR2 FQGTGA. The CDR3 sequence: CASSLLGQGYEQYF. The CDR3 nucleotides are TGTGCCAGCAGCTTACTCGGACAGGGGTACGAGCAGTACTTC.

The chain uses TRBV2 and TRBJ1-2, with 9 bases identical to TRBD1. Trimming took 8 bases from V and 8 from J; bases not matched to a gene: 9. The CDR3 covers 13 residues. Germline V gene sequence: CDR1 SNHLY, CDR2 FYNNEI. The chain's CDR3 is CASGRDRAGGYTF. CDR3 coding DNA: TGTGCCAGCGGCCGGGACAGGGCCGGCGGCTACACCTTC.

The chain has TRBV29-1 and TRBJ2-7; no firm D call. The germline gives CDR1 SQVTM, CDR2 ANQGSEA. The CDR3 totals 13 residues. Trimming removed 6 bases at V and 3 bases at J, with 15 bases between. The CDR3 sequence is CSVVGGGLYEQYF. The DNA for the CDR3 is TGCAGCGTCGTCGGTGGTGGGCTCTACGAGCAGTACTTC.

This clone was counted at least ten times. This sequence joins TRBV14 and TRBJ2-7; D gene ambiguous. This CDR3 spans 12 amino acids. CDR1 and CDR2 (germline): SGHDN, FVKESK. V shed 4 bases and J shed 6 bases, with 10 bases lying between them. CDR3 coding DNA: TGTGCCAGCAGCCCCCTCCCGGGCGAGCAGTACTTC. This translates into CASSPLPGEQYF.

This clone showed up many times. In DNA form, the CDR3 reads TGCAGTGCTAGAGATCTTTTTCCCGGGAGGGGGGAGACCCAGTACTTC. As protein: CSARDLFPGRGETQYF. The chain is built from TRBV20-1 and TRBJ2-5, with TRBD2 matching 8 bases. V lost 0 bases to trimming and J lost 5 bases; unmatched junction nucleotides: 11. The germline V gene has CDR1 DFQATT and CDR2 SNEGSKA (reference sequence). This CDR3 is built from 16 residues.

This clone showed up just a few times. V is TRBV19 and J is TRBJ1-2, with D uncertain. Per germline, CDR1 LNHDA and CDR2 SQIVND (reference sequence). This CDR3 has 14 amino acids. Trimming cost V 0 bases and J 11 bases, with 16 bases left between them. Here the CDR3 DNA reads TGTGCCAGTAGTATAGATTCGACCAACCCGAGGTACACCTTC. It is translated as CASSIDSTNPRYTF. Full variable domain (outside the CDR3, taken from reference TRBV19 and TRBJ1-2): DGGITQSPKYLFRKEGQNVTLSCEQNLNHDAMYWYRQDPGQGLRLIYYSQIVNDFQKGDIAEGYSVSREKKESFPLTVTSAQKNPTAFYLCASSIDSTNPRYTFGSGTRLTVV.

At least ten counts were recorded for this clone. The V and J genes are TRBV19 and TRBJ1-5; D not certain. The CDR3 spans 14 residues. Germline assignment: CDR1 LNHDA and CDR2 SQIVND (reference sequence). The V end was cut by 1 base, the J end by 3 bases, with 7 bases between. The CDR3 DNA follows: TGTGCCAGTAGTATAGGGGCCAACAATCAGCCCCAGCATTTT. Residues: CASSIGANNQPQHF.

The chain combines TRBV30 with TRBJ2-7, with 8 nucleotides matching TRBD2. V dropped 5 bases and J dropped 4; count of bases not matched to a gene: 7. The CDR3 is 13 residues long. Looked up from germline, CDR1 is GTSNPN and CDR2 is SVGIG (reference sequence). CDR3 sequence (DNA): TGTGCCTGGGAGCGGGAGTTTATGTACGAGCAGTACTTC. It yields the protein CAWEREFMYEQYF.

This clone was seen repeatedly, ten times or more. The V gene is TRBV7-2, the J gene TRBJ2-3; 11 positions match TRBD2. The CDR3 length is 18 residues. Trimming at V came to 5 bases and at J to 0 bases, leaving 10 bases not matched to a gene. Germline V gene sequence: CDR1 SGHTA, CDR2 FQGNSA. The CDR3 here is CASSQVLAGGTSTDTQYF. Here the CDR3 DNA reads TGTGCCAGCAGCCAAGTCCTAGCGGGGGGAACTAGCACAGATACGCAGTATTTT.

This clone appeared a single time. Germline and junction disagree at one end, which may indicate a read error. The genes are TRBV20-1 and TRBJ2-1; perhaps D is TRBD1 or TRBD2 (5 bases each). The CDR3 consists of 13 residues. Germline V lookup: CDR1 DFQATT, CDR2 SNEGSKA (reference sequence). CDR3 nucleotide sequence: TGCAGTGATAGAGCCCTGAGGGACGCTGAGCAGTTCTTC. It is translated as CSDRALRDAEQFF.

This clone was counted many times. The V call is TRBV2, the J call TRBJ2-7; 10 positions agree with TRBD2. V lost 0 bases and J lost 6; bases outside the gene matches: 11. The CDR3 extends over 17 amino acids. Germline CDR1 reads SNHLY; CDR2 reads FYNNEI. CDR3 in DNA: TGTGCCAGCAGTGAAGCGTATAAGAAACTAGCGGGATCCGAGCAGTACTTC. Its translation is CASSEAYKKLAGSEQYF.

About this clone itself: Given the absence of the conserved phenylalanine or tryptophan at the CDR3 end, a read error is likely. The V gene is TRBV19, the J gene TRBJ2-2, with a weak D call TRBD2 (5 bases). Trimming pared 2 bases from V and 7 bases from J, leaving 8 bases between. CDR1 LNHDA and CDR2 SQIVND come from the germline V gene (reference sequence). This CDR3 contains 13 residues. The CDR3 region is CASSIRGNGELFL. CDR3 nucleotides: TGTGCCAGTAGTATACGGGGTAACGGGGAGCTGTTTCTT.

The chain is built from TRBV28 and TRBJ2-7; TRBD1 matches at 9 bases. Germline-derived CDR1 and CDR2 are MDHEN and SYDVKM. CDR3 length: 16 residues. V lost 5 bases and J lost 2; bases outside the gene matches: 10. The CDR3 loop reads CASSRPLTGGPYEQYF. CDR3 sequence (DNA): TGTGCCAGCAGTCGTCCTCTTACAGGGGGCCCCTACGAGCAGTACTTC.

This clone was counted at least ten times. This could be a read error, since a much larger clone is one nucleotide away. Other DNA sequences in the sample encode the same CDR3. The V gene is TRBV7-2, the J gene TRBJ2-3; a possible D gene is TRBD2 (6 bases). Germline V lookup: CDR1 SGHTA, CDR2 FQGNSA. This CDR3 has 14 amino acids. Trimming pared 4 bases from V and 8 bases from J, leaving 16 bases between. Here the CDR3 reads CASSSNGSSSTQYF. The CDR3 coding sequence is TGTGCCAGCAGCTCGAACGGGAGCAGTAGTACGCAGTATTTT. Complete variable domain (other parts from reference TRBV7-2 and TRBJ2-3): GAGVSQSPSNKVTEKGKDVELRCDPISGHTALYWYRQSLGQGLEFLIYFQGNSAPDKSGLPSDRFSAERTGGSVSTLTIQRTQQEDSAVYLCASSSNGSSSTQYFGPGTRLTVL.

The gene calls are TRBV30 and TRBJ2-7, with a weak D call TRBD2 (5 bases). CDR1 and CDR2 from the germline V gene are GTSNPN and SVGIG (reference sequence). The germline V and J ends were trimmed by 0 bases and 4 bases, with 22 bases remaining between them. The CDR3 is 17 amino acids. The CDR3 reads CAWSVLSEGQGRYEQYV. The CDR3 region has the DNA TGTGCCTGGAGTGTCCTGTCTGAGGGCCAAGGACGATACGAGCAGTACGTC.

This clone was seen a handful of times. This chain uses TRBV19 with TRBJ2-7; 8 positions match TRBD2. V dropped 4 bases and J dropped 4; count of bases not matched to a gene: 9. Germline V lookup: CDR1 LNHDA, CDR2 SQIVND (reference sequence). The CDR3 extends over 15 amino acids. The DNA of the CDR3 is TGTGCCAGTAGTACGAATAACGGGAGGGCGTACGAGCAGTACTTC. Its translation is CASSTNNGRAYEQYF.

The genes are TRBV12-3 or TRBV12-4 and TRBJ1-6; 9 bases map to TRBD1. V gave up 6 bases and J gave up 9 bases; unmatched junction bases: 3. This CDR3 is built from 13 residues. The CDR3 bases are TGTGCCAGCAGCGGGACAGGGTCTTCACCCCTCCACTTT. It codes for CASSGTGSSPLHF.

This clone was seen a few times. V is TRBV7-8 and J is TRBJ1-1; 7 nucleotides match TRBD1. The CDR3 covers 15 residues. J gave up 11 bases and V 0 bases, and 12 bases lay outside the gene matches. Per the germline V gene, CDR1 is SGHVS and CDR2 is FQNEAQ. CDR3 amino acids: CASSLAPSGGIIAFF. The DNA of the CDR3 is TGTGCCAGCAGCTTAGCTCCCTCAGGGGGAATAATCGCTTTCTTT.

The sample holds a few counts of this clone. V usage is TRBV12-3 or TRBV12-4 and J usage is TRBJ1-4, with TRBD1 identical over 11 bases. CDR3 size: 14 residues. V shed 3 bases and J 7 bases; nucleotides not matched to a gene: 1. DNA for the CDR3: TGTGCCAGCAGTTTGGGGACAGGGGGTGAAAAACTGTTTTTT. Translated, it gives CASSLGTGGEKLFF.

The sample holds many counts of this clone. For the CDR3, the DNA is TGTGCCAGCAGCTCCGCTGCTGAAGCTTTCTTT. Translated, it gives CASSSAAEAFF. This chain links TRBV7-2 with TRBJ1-1, with D uncertain. V gave up 4 bases and J gave up 6 bases, with 6 bases separating them. CDR1 SGHTA and CDR2 FQGNSA come from the germline V gene. The CDR3 runs to 11 residues. Full variable domain (remainder filled in from reference TRBV7-2 and TRBJ1-1): GAGVSQSPSNKVTEKGKDVELRCDPISGHTALYWYRQSLGQGLEFLIYFQGNSAPDKSGLPSDRFSAERTGGSVSTLTIQRTQQEDSAVYLCASSSAAEAFFGQGTRLTVV.

This clone came up many times. A much larger clone differs by one base, so this may be a read error. Other DNA sequences of this sample code for an identical CDR3. The chain has TRBV15 and TRBJ1-1; D gene ambiguous. From germline, CDR1 is LNHNV and CDR2 YYDKDF (reference sequence). This CDR3 region has 16 residues. The chain's CDR3 is CATSRGSLLMNTEAFF. The CDR3 DNA follows: TGTGCCACCAGCAGGGGAAGTCTACTTATGAACACCGAAGCTTTCTTT.

This clone was seen a few times. The gene calls are TRBV15 and TRBJ2-1; 9 bases fit TRBD2. Germline V gene data show CDR1 as LNHNV and CDR2 as YYDKDF (reference sequence). The ends lost 5 bases at V and 6 bases at J; junction bases unmatched: 11. CDR3 size: 16 residues. The CDR3 DNA follows: TGTGCCACCAGCGGAAGCAGACTAGCGGTACTCAATGAGCAGTTCTTC. It yields the protein CATSGSRLAVLNEQFF. Drawing the rest from reference TRBV15 and TRBJ2-1, the complete variable domain is DAMVIQNPRYQVTQFGKPVTLSCSQTLNHNVMYWYQQKSSQAPKLLFHYYDKDFNNEADTPDNFQSRRPNTSFCFLDIRSPGLGDTAMYLCATSGSRLAVLNEQFFGPGTRLTVL.

This clone was found many times. V usage is TRBV3-1 and J usage is TRBJ2-1, with TRBD2 as a possible D gene (5 bases). The CDR3 has 16 residues. The germline V gene encodes CDR1 LGHDT and CDR2 YNNKEL (reference sequence). Trimming took off 4 bases at V and 5 bases at J, with 18 bases between the two ends. The CDR3 reads CASSPRSGRQNNEQFF. The CDR3 DNA reads TGTGCCAGCAGCCCACGCAGCGGACGACAAAACAATGAGCAGTTCTTC.

This clone was seen more than once but under ten times. The chain links TRBV6-1 to TRBJ1-5; 8 bases are a match to TRBD1. The germline V gene encodes CDR1 MNHNS and CDR2 SASEGT. Unmatched junction bases numbered 6, after V lost 6 bases and J lost 2 bases. There are 15 residues in the CDR3. The CDR3 region is CASRDRAWGNQPQHF. The DNA for the CDR3 is TGTGCCAGCAGGGACAGGGCGTGGGGCAATCAGCCCCAGCATTTT.